The T cell receptor beta chain under discussion was sequenced for a study of cytomegalovirus exposure and HLA in healthy donors. Study summary: The platform used for the 95 to 150 validation repertoires matched that of the roughly 700 first-cohort repertoires, a later analysis reported. Points from the study as a whole: Usually a TCR sequence was rare, but some public TCRs were found in many donors. CMV antigen specificity was confirmed in vitro for a few CMV-associated chains.

Method: immunoSEQ multiplex PCR; TCRdb's copy keeps in-frame clones and lacks some. The sample comprises 100,000 to 120,000 clones, 85% to 90% of which are singletons, and approximately 1.4% rests with the top ten. This clone was detected only once. Its antigen is as yet unknown. The clonotype comes from a woman aged 30 to 39 in good health and CMV-seropositive. Sequencing was carried out using PBMCs.

CDR3 region: CASSPIQGNTGELFF. Here the CDR3 DNA reads TGTGCCAGCTCACCAATCCAGGGAAACACCGGGGAGCTGTTTTTT. The V call is TRBV18, the J call TRBJ2-2; the D gene is possibly TRBD1 (5 bases). Trimming took 2 bases from V and 2 from J, leaving 9 bases between them. The germline gives CDR1 KGHSH, CDR2 LQKENI. The CDR3 covers 15 residues.